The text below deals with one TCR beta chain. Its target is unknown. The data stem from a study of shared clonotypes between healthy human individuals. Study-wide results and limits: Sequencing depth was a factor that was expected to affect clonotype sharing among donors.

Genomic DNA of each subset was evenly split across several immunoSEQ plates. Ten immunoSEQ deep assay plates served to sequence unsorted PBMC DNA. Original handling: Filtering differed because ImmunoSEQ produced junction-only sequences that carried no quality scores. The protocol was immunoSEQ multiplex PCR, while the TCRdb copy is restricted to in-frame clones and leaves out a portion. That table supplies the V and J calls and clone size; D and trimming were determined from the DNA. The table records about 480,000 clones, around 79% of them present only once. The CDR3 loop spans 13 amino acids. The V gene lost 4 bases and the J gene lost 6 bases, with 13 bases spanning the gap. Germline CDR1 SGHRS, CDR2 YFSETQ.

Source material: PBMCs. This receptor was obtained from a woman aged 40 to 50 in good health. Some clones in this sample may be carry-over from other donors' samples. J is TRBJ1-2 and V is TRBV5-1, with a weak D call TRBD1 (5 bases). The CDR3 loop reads CASSLQGRDGYTF. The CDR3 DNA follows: TGCGCCAGCAGCCTTCAGGGCAGGGATGGCTACACCTTC.